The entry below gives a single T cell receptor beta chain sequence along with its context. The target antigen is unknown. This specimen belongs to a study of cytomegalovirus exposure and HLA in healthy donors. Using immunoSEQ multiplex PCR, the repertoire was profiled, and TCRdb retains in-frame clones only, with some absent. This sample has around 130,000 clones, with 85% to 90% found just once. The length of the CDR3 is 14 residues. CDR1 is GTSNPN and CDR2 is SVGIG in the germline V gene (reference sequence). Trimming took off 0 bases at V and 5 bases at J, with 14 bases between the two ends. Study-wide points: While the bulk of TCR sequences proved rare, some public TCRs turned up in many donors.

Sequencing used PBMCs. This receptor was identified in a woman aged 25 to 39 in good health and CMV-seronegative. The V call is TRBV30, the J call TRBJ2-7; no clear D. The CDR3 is CAWSVLGSVDEQYF. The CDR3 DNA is TGTGCCTGGAGTGTATTAGGCAGCGTCGACGAGCAGTACTTC.